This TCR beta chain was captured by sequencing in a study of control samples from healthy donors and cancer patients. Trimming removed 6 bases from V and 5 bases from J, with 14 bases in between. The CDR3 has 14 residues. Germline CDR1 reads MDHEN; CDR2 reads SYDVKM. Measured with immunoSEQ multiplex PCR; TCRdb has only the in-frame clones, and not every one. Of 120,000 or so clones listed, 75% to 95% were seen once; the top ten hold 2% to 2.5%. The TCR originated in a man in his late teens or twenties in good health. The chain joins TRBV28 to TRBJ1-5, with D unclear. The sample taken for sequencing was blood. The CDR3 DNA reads TGTGCCAGCAGCCCCCCGGGAACGGATCAGCCCCAGCATTTT. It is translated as CASSPPGTDQPQHF.